One and the same sample provided the 27 T cell receptor beta chains below, sequenced in a study of cytomegalovirus exposure and HLA in healthy donors. The PCR was carried out with 60 Vbeta primers and 13 Jbeta primers. The protocol was immunoSEQ multiplex PCR, while the TCRdb copy is restricted to in-frame clones and leaves out a portion. The sample holds 120,000 or so clones, roughly 78% seen once. The sequenced material came from PBMCs. The receptors were gathered from a man aged 30 to 45 in good health and CMV-seropositive.

This clone occurred once. This chain uses TRBV9 with TRBJ2-3; 13 bases are shared with TRBD2. The CDR3 is 16 residues long. The germline gives CDR1 SGDLS, CDR2 YYNGEE. After removal of 0 bases from V and 6 bases from J, the junction contained 4 bases not matched to a gene. In DNA, the CDR3 is TGTGCCAGCAGCGTAGGGACTAGCGGGGGAACCGATACGCAGTATTTT. It encodes CASSVGTSGGTDTQYF.

The rearrangement links TRBV27 to TRBJ2-5; 7 bases map to TRBD1. V lost 5 bases to trimming and J lost 2 bases; unmatched junction nucleotides: 11. The CDR3 length is 16 residues. Per germline, CDR1 MNHEY and CDR2 SMNVEV (reference sequence). CDR3 residues: CASSPIEGAVQETQYF. The DNA of the CDR3 is TGTGCCAGCAGTCCCATCGAGGGGGCTGTTCAAGAGACCCAGTACTTC.

This clone appeared a single time. V and J are TRBV5-8 and TRBJ1-5, with TRBD1 as a possible D gene (6 bases). This CDR3 region has 15 residues. V lost 3 bases and J lost 0, with 10 bases in between. Germline values: CDR1 SGHTS, CDR2 YDEGEE. DNA of the CDR3: TGTGCCAGCAGCTCCGGACAGAATAGCAATCAGCCCCAGCATTTT. Protein: CASSSGQNSNQPQHF.

The genes are TRBV2 and TRBJ2-3; 9 nucleotides line up with TRBD2. CDR1 and CDR2 (germline): SNHLY, FYNNEI. The CDR3 contains 13 residues. Trimming cost V 8 bases and J 2 bases; bases outside gene matches: 2. The CDR3 spells CASQRGATDTQYF. The CDR3 DNA is TGTGCCAGCCAGCGGGGGGCCACAGATACGCAGTATTTT.

This clone appeared a single time. The chain is built from TRBV6-5 and TRBJ1-1; D gene ambiguous. With 7 bases removed from V and 4 bases from J, the gap between germline ends came to 13 bases. Per germline, CDR1 MNHEY and CDR2 SVGAGI. This CDR3 is 13 amino acids long. CDR3 in DNA: TGTGCCAGCACTCATACCGTCGGCACTGAAGCTTTCTTT. This encodes CASTHTVGTEAFF.

The chain couples TRBV18 to TRBJ2-5; 10 bases are shared with TRBD2. The CDR3 sequence is 15 residues long. Per germline, CDR1 KGHSH and CDR2 LQKENI. J gave up 3 bases and V 3 bases, and 4 bases lay outside the gene matches. The CDR3 loop reads CASSPSGGVKETQYF. CDR3 DNA sequence: TGTGCCAGCTCACCCAGCGGGGGGGTCAAAGAGACCCAGTACTTC.

The V and J genes are TRBV10-2 and TRBJ1-4; D ambiguous. From germline, CDR1 is WSHSY and CDR2 SAAADI. CDR3 length: 10 residues. V was cut by 8 bases and J by 8 bases, with 6 bases left in between. Here the CDR3 DNA reads TGCGCCAGCGGAGACGAAAAACTGTTTTTT. The encoded protein is CASGDEKLFF.

The chain links TRBV18 to TRBJ1-1, with TRBD1 identical over 9 bases. Germline V gene sequence: CDR1 KGHSH, CDR2 LQKENI. Germline trimming cut 0 bases from V and 9 bases from J; bases unmatched to any gene: 8. The CDR3 has 15 amino acids. This CDR3 reads CASSPPVQGAGKAFF. Here the CDR3 DNA reads TGTGCCAGCTCACCACCGGTACAGGGGGCAGGGAAAGCTTTCTTT.

In its sample, this clone was seen once. The genes are TRBV5-1 and TRBJ2-1; 10 bases map to TRBD1. CDR3 length: 17 residues. CDR1 is SGHRS and CDR2 is YFSETQ in the germline V gene. V was pared by 2 bases and J by 6 bases, with 11 bases of the junction left unmatched. This chain's CDR3 is CASSLLGRGTGVNEQFF. The DNA for the CDR3 is TGCGCCAGCAGCTTATTAGGCCGAGGGACAGGGGTCAATGAGCAGTTCTTC.

This clone was found once. The chain is built from TRBV19 and TRBJ1-1; 7 positions agree with TRBD1. The CDR3 covers 16 residues. The ends lost 4 bases at V and 0 bases at J; junction bases unmatched: 8. The germline V gene has CDR1 LNHDA and CDR2 SQIVND (reference sequence). CDR3 coding DNA: TGTGCCAGTAGTACCAGGGACAGCAAGATGAACACTGAAGCTTTCTTT. It encodes CASSTRDSKMNTEAFF.

This rearrangement joins TRBV19 to TRBJ2-7, with a possible D match to TRBD1 (5 bases). Trimming took 9 bases from V and 2 from J, leaving 14 bases between them. Germline CDR1 reads LNHDA; CDR2 reads SQIVND (reference sequence). CDR3 length: 13 amino acids. The CDR3 sequence: CASSRQYAYEQYF. The CDR3 nucleotides are TGTGCCAGCTCCCGACAGTACGCCTACGAGCAGTACTTC.

This clone has more than one count but fewer than ten. V and J are TRBV20-1 and TRBJ1-1; 8 bases fit TRBD1. V shed 5 bases and J 8 bases; nucleotides not matched to a gene: 4. CDR1 and CDR2 (germline): DFQATT, SNEGSKA (reference sequence). CDR3 size: 11 residues. CDR3 sequence: CSAGDRKEAFF. CDR3 nucleotides: TGCAGTGCTGGGGACAGGAAAGAAGCTTTCTTT.

The chain is built from TRBV9 and TRBJ1-3; a weak D match, TRBD1 (5 bases). V shed 0 bases and J shed 0 bases, with 7 bases lying between them. This CDR3 spans 15 amino acids. Germline values: CDR1 SGDLS, CDR2 YYNGEE. The CDR3: CASSVAGRSGNTIYF. CDR3 in DNA: TGTGCCAGCAGCGTAGCAGGGCGCTCTGGAAACACCATATATTTT.

This clone was picked up one time. The J gene is TRBJ1-1, the V gene TRBV5-1; D remains unclear. Germline V gene data show CDR1 as SGHRS and CDR2 as YFSETQ. V dropped 2 bases and J dropped 2 bases, with 7 bases sitting between them. This CDR3 region has 13 residues. The CDR3 DNA reads as TGCGCCAGCAGCTTTTCAGGCAACACTGAAGCTTTCTTT. It translates to CASSFSGNTEAFF.

There are a few counts of this clone. This chain joins TRBV28 and TRBJ2-5; D gene uncertain. Germline V lookup: CDR1 MDHEN, CDR2 SYDVKM. V lost 5 bases and J lost 7, with 11 bases in between. There are 12 residues in the CDR3. The CDR3 sequence is CASSAIFWTQYF. CDR3 in DNA: TGTGCCAGCAGTGCTATTTTTTGGACCCAGTACTTC.

The V call is TRBV12-5, the J call TRBJ1-2; 7 positions match TRBD1. The CDR3 contains 13 residues. J was trimmed by 3 bases and V by 6 bases; bases with no gene match: 4. Germline V gene lookup returns CDR1 LGHNT and CDR2 FRNRAP. For the CDR3, the DNA is TGTGCTAGTGGACCTACAGGGGACTATGGCTACACCTTC. Protein sequence: CASGPTGDYGYTF.

The chain has TRBV5-1 and TRBJ1-4, with 7 positions matching TRBD1. Germline-derived CDR1 and CDR2 are SGHRS and YFSETQ. This CDR3 is built from 14 residues. With V trimmed by 2 bases and J by 7 bases, 5 bases remained unmatched. CDR3 loop: CASSLGGGGEKLFF. CDR3 bases: TGCGCCAGCAGCTTAGGAGGGGGCGGTGAAAAACTGTTTTTT.

This chain connects TRBV6-5 to TRBJ2-7; 10 nucleotides line up with TRBD1. Germline V gene sequence: CDR1 MNHEY, CDR2 SVGAGI. The CDR3 sequence is 13 residues long. V lost 8 bases to trimming and J lost 7 bases; unmatched junction nucleotides: 8. DNA for the CDR3: TGTGCCAGCGCCGGACAGGGGGTTCAGGAGCAGTACTTC. Amino acids: CASAGQGVQEQYF.

This chain links TRBV4-1 with TRBJ1-2, with a tentative D call TRBD1 (6 bases). Germline V gene sequence: CDR1 MGHRA, CDR2 YSYEKL. Trimming cost V 0 bases and J 2 bases, with 10 bases left between them. There are 15 residues in the CDR3. The DNA of the CDR3 is TGCGCCAGCAGCCAAGAGGACAGCCAGAACTATGGCTACACCTTC. Protein: CASSQEDSQNYGYTF.

The rearrangement uses TRBV7-6 and TRBJ2-3; 9 positions agree with TRBD2. This CDR3 has 16 residues. Germline V gene lookup returns CDR1 SGHVS and CDR2 FNYEAQ. The V gene end was trimmed by 4 bases and the J gene end by 2 bases; junction bases not matched to a gene: 7. CDR3 in DNA: TGTGCCAGCAGCTCTCTTAGCGGGGGCCTCACAGATACGCAGTATTTT. It is translated as CASSSLSGGLTDTQYF. Using reference TRBV7-6 and TRBJ2-3 for the parts outside the CDR3, the full variable domain is GAGVSQSPRYKVTKRGQDVALRCDPISGHVSLYWYRQALGQGPEFLTYFNYEAQQDKSGLPNDRFSAERPEGSISTLTIQRTEQRDSAMYRCASSSLSGGLTDTQYFGPGTRLTVL.

This chain connects TRBV19 to TRBJ1-5; D possibly corresponds to TRBD1 (6 bases). The ends were cut back, 7 bases at V and 6 bases at J, with 19 bases in the middle. Germline loops: CDR1 LNHDA, CDR2 SQIVND (reference sequence). There are 15 residues in the CDR3. CDR3 region: CASTITRGASQPQHF. As DNA, the CDR3 is TGTGCCAGTACTATTACGCGGGGGGCCAGTCAGCCCCAGCATTTT.

The chain uses TRBV28 and TRBJ2-2; 9 positions agree with TRBD1. Trimming took 8 bases from V and 4 from J; bases not matched to a gene: 11. Per germline, CDR1 MDHEN and CDR2 SYDVKM. The length of the CDR3 is 16 residues. CDR3 DNA sequence: TGTGCCAGCGGTGAGGGGGGACAGGGCATCACCGGGGAGCTGTTTTTT. Its translation: CASGEGGQGITGELFF.

This sequence joins TRBV2 and TRBJ2-5, with D possibly being TRBD1 (6 bases). The germline V and J ends were trimmed by 8 bases and 4 bases, with 14 bases remaining between them. CDR1 is SNHLY and CDR2 is FYNNEI in the germline V gene. The CDR3 runs 13 residues. The CDR3 sequence: CASRTQGRETQYF. The CDR3 bases are TGTGCCAGCCGGACACAGGGCCGAGAGACCCAGTACTTC. Full variable domain (remainder filled in from reference TRBV2 and TRBJ2-5): EPEVTQTPSHQVTQMGQEVILRCVPISNHLYFYWYRQILGQKVEFLVSFYNNEISEKSEIFDDQFSVERPDGSNFTLKIRSTKLEDSAMYFCASRTQGRETQYFGPGTRLLVL.

The rearrangement joins TRBV5-1 to TRBJ1-4; D possibly corresponds to TRBD1 (5 bases). The CDR3 length is 16 residues. Trimming left V 5 bases short and J 0 bases short, with 14 bases between. CDR1 is SGHRS, CDR2 YFSETQ, per germline. This CDR3 is CASRTTDVATNEKLFF. DNA for the CDR3: TGCGCCAGCAGGACGACAGACGTTGCAACTAATGAAAAACTGTTTTTT.

This chain's CDR3 is CASLQKTYNSPLHF. The CDR3 DNA follows: TGTGCCAGCCTACAGAAAACCTATAATTCACCCCTCCACTTT. This chain links TRBV6-1 with TRBJ1-6; D remains ambiguous. Germline CDR1 reads MNHNS; CDR2 reads SASEGT. The CDR3 loop spans 14 amino acids. Trimming took off 8 bases at V and 2 bases at J, with 10 bases between the two ends.

The chain links TRBV10-1 to TRBJ2-3; D is uncertain. Germline V gives CDR1 WNHNN, CDR2 SYGVQD (reference sequence). Trimming cost V 2 bases and J 10 bases, with 13 bases left between them. This CDR3 is 13 amino acids long. CDR3 sequence: CASSEVFGGPQYF. The CDR3, as DNA: TGCGCCAGCAGTGAGGTCTTCGGTGGTCCGCAGTATTTT.

The chain links TRBV4-1 to TRBJ1-5, with D unresolved. The germline V gene encodes CDR1 MGHRA and CDR2 YSYEKL. The CDR3 has 16 residues. Deletions cut 5 bases from V and 2 bases from J, with 16 bases between. CDR3 bases: TGCGCCAGCAGCGGAGAGGGCGGCCCCCGCAATCAGCCCCAGCATTTT. It is translated as CASSGEGGPRNQPQHF.